This TCR beta chain was found in a study of blood T cell repertoires in COVID-19. Study background: T cells, B-cell-depleted T cells, or PBMCs supplied cDNA or gDNA.

Germline V gene data show CDR1 as LGHNA and CDR2 as YSLEER. V lost 3 bases and J lost 6; bases outside the gene matches: 11. This CDR3 has 18 residues. Clones were sequenced by immunoSEQ multiplex PCR, and TCRdb holds only the in-frame ones, with some missing. The repertoire holds about 180,000 clones, with roughly nine tenths as singletons. The sample was peripheral blood. This receptor was taken from a man between 18 and 35 years old who had recovered from COVID-19. The rearrangement uses TRBV4-3 and TRBJ2-1, with TRBD2 matching 13 bases. The CDR3 region is CASSHGPPRTSGSNEQFF. CDR3 coding DNA: TGCGCCAGCAGCCACGGACCCCCCCGGACTAGCGGGAGCAATGAGCAGTTCTTC.